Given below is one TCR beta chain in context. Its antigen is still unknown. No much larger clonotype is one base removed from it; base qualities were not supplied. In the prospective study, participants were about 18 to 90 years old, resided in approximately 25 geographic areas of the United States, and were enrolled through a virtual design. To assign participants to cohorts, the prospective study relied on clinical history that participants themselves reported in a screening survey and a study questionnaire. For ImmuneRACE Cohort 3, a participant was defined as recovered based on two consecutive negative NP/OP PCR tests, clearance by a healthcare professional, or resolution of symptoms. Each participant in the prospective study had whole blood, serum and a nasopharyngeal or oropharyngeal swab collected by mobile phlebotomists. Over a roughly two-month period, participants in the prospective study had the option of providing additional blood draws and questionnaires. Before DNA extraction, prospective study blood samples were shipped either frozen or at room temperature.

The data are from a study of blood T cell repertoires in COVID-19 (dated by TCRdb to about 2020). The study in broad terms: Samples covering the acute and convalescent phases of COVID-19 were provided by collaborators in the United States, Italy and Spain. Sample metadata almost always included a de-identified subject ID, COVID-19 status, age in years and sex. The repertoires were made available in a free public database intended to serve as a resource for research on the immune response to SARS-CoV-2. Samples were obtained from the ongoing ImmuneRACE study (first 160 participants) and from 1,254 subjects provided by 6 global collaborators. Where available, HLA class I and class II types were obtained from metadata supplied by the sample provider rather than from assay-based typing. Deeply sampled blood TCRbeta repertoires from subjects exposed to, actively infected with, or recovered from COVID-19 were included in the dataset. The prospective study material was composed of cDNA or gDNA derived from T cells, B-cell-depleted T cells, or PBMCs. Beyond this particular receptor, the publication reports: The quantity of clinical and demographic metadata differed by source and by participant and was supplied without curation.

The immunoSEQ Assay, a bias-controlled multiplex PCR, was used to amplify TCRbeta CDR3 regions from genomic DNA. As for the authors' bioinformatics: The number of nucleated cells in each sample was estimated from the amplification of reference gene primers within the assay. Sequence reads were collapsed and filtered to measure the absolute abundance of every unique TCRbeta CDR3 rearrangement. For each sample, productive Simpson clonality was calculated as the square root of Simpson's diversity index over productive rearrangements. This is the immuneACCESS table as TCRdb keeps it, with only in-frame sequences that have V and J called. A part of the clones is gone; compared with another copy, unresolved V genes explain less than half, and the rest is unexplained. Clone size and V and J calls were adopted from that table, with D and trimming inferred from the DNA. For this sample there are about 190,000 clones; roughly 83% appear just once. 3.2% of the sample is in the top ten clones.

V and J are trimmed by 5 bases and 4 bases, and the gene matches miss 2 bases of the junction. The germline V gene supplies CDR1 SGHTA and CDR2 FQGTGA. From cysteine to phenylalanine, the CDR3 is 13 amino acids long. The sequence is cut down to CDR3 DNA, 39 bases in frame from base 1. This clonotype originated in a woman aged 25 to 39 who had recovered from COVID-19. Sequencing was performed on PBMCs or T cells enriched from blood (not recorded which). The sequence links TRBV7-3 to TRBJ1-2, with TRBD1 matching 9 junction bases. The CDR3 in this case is CASSRQGVYGYTF. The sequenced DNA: TGTGCCAGCAGCAGACAGGGGGTCTATGGCTACACCTTC.